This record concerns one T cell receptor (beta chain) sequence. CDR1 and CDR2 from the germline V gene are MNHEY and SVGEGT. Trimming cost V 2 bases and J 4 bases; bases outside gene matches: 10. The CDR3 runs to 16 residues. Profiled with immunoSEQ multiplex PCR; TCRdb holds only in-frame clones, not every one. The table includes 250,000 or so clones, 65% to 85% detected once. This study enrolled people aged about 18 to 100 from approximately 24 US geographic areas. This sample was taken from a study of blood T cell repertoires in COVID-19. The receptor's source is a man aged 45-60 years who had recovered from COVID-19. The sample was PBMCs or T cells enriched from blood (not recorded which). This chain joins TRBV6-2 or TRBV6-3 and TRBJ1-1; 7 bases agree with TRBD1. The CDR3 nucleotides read TGTGCCAGCAGTTACACGACAGGGAAACTTGCCACTGAAGCTTTCTTT. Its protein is CASSYTTGKLATEAFF.